This T cell receptor beta chain was retrieved from a study of tumor and adjacent non-tumor tissue in lung cancer. Three rounds of nested PCR, following a modified ARM-PCR protocol, produced the TCRbeta library. TCRdb itself ran the multiplex PCR reads through MiXCR, one entry per CDR3 protein. The repertoire holds approximately 120,000 distinct CDR3 sequences, 75% seen once, with 37% in the top ten. No cell sorting was done before RNA was extracted from the tissue. Sequencing was performed on lung tumor tissue. The source is a woman aged 60 to 75 with non-small cell lung cancer.

In DNA form, the CDR3 reads TGTGCCAGCAGCTTGAGCGGGCTATACGAGCAGTACTTC. This codes for CASSLSGLYEQYF. This chain links TRBV11-2 with TRBJ2-7; D is perhaps TRBD2 (6 bases). Looked up from germline, CDR1 is SGHAT and CDR2 is FQNNGV. The CDR3 runs to 13 residues. Trimming left V 3 bases short and J 4 bases short, with 10 bases between.